In its sample, the clone carrying this T cell receptor (beta chain) was seen a few times. Treatment indicated: oral pan-JAK inhibitor, 5-10 mg twice daily. RNA, once extracted, was reverse transcribed into cDNA for use as the sequencing template. The repertoire was sequenced with immunoSEQ multiplex PCR; TCRdb's copy has only in-frame clones and lacks some. Of some 170,000 clones detected, about 54% appear once; the ten largest clones hold around 16%. The data derive from a study of CD8+ T cells in alopecia areata. Germline V gene sequence: CDR1 SGHNT, CDR2 YYREEE (reference sequence). The CDR3 is 15 amino acids. The V and J ends lost 0 bases and 5 bases respectively, with 13 bases between them.

The gene calls are TRBV5-4 and TRBJ2-3; D may match TRBD1 or TRBD2 (6 bases each). Here the sequenced sample was CD4+ T cells sorted from blood, taken between weeks 55 and 65, from a patient treated with tofacitinib. The clonotype originates from a human donor with alopecia areata. CDR3: CASSLGRGAEDTQYF. The DNA for the CDR3 is TGTGCCAGCAGCTTGGGAAGGGGGGCAGAAGATACGCAGTATTTT.